The clone carrying this T cell receptor beta chain came up once. Specified treatment: oral pan-JAK inhibitor, 5-10 mg twice daily. Punch biopsies of lesional scalp, plus peripheral blood, were taken from alopecia areata patients. Sequencing used cDNA as its template, made by extracting RNA and reverse transcribing it. Sequencing was performed with immunoSEQ multiplex PCR; in TCRdb, only in-frame clones are kept and a portion is missing. The repertoire consists of over 35,000 clones, with about nine tenths occurring once and the leading ten covering over 15%. The record originates from a study of CD8+ T cells in alopecia areata. The receptor was isolated from a human donor with alopecia areata. Material: CD8+ T cells sorted from blood, obtained at week 24, from a patient treated with tofacitinib.

The CDR3 here is CASSPGDSQPQHF. CDR3 nucleotides: TGTGCCAGCAGCCCCGGAGATAGTCAGCCCCAGCATTTT. The chain is built from TRBV27 and TRBJ1-5; D ambiguous. Germline V CDR1 and CDR2: MNHEY, SMNVEV (reference sequence). Deletions cut 6 bases from V and 6 bases from J, with 12 bases between. The CDR3 extends over 13 amino acids.